This TCR beta chain was obtained from a study of T-cell memory formation after mild COVID-19. This clonotype was found a few times. TCRdb called the 5' RACE reads again in MiXCR, with one record for every CDR3 protein. There are roughly 130,000 distinct CDR3 sequences in the sample; more than 15% occur only once, and 5.2% lies in the top ten. Germline CDR1 reads SGHTA; CDR2 reads FQGNSA. This CDR3 contains 15 residues. V gave up 5 bases and J gave up 3 bases, with 17 bases separating them. Sequences were obtained from PBMCs or a T cell subset sorted from them (not recorded which). V is TRBV7-2 and J is TRBJ2-7; D perhaps matches TRBD2 (6 bases). This receptor was identified in a man between 18 and 35 years old who had mild COVID-19 (a few samples of this study predate the infection). Cell type and time point are not known. The CDR3 nucleotides are TGTGCCAGCAGCGCCGTTCGAGGAGGGTACTACGAGCAGTACTTC. Translated: CASSAVRGGYYEQYF.